The 16 T cell receptor beta chains presented below share a single source sample, sequenced in a study of shared clonotypes between healthy human individuals. Produced via immunoSEQ multiplex PCR; TCRdb's table is partial and in-frame only. The data show 490,000 or so clones, over 65% seen once. The material sequenced was PBMCs. These receptor sequences come from a woman aged 40 to 49 in good health. Some clones in this sample may be carry-over from other donors' samples.

This clone was counted a few times. The rearrangement links TRBV7-2 to TRBJ2-2; D not certain. V lost 1 base to trimming and J lost 9 bases, with 6 bases between them. CDR3 size: 12 residues. Germline V gene sequence: CDR1 SGHTA, CDR2 FQGNSA. The CDR3, as DNA: TGTGCCAGCAGCTTAGTGGGAAGGGAGCTGTTTTTT. Residues: CASSLVGRELFF.

This rearrangement joins TRBV5-1 to TRBJ2-7; weak D call: TRBD1 (5 bases). The CDR3 length is 15 residues. Germline CDR1 SGHRS, CDR2 YFSETQ. Trimming removed 4 bases from V and 3 bases from J, with 17 bases in between. In DNA, the CDR3 is TGCGCCAGCAGCCCCCGAAGCGACAGCAACTACGAGCAGTACTTC. It specifies CASSPRSDSNYEQYF.

A few counts support this clone. The rearrangement links TRBV30 to TRBJ1-2; 7 nucleotides align to TRBD1. This CDR3 contains 14 residues. With V trimmed by 4 bases and J by 0 bases, 5 bases remained unmatched. CDR1 and CDR2 (germline): GTSNPN, SVGIG (reference sequence). CDR3 amino acids: CAWNRQGPNYGYTF. CDR3 nucleotides: TGTGCCTGGAATAGACAGGGCCCTAACTATGGCTACACCTTC.

This chain connects TRBV9 to TRBJ2-1, with D perhaps given as TRBD1 or TRBD2 (5 bases each). Germline V lookup: CDR1 SGDLS, CDR2 YYNGEE. Trimming took 3 bases from V and 4 from J, leaving 11 bases between them. The CDR3 consists of 14 residues. In DNA, the CDR3 is TGTGCCAGCAGCGCAGGGACGGCATACAATGAGCAGTTCTTC. This sequence encodes CASSAGTAYNEQFF.

A note on this clone: This likely traces to a read error, being one base from a far larger clone. The genes are TRBV29-1 and TRBJ1-1; a possible D gene is TRBD1 (6 bases). V lost 4 bases and J 4 bases, leaving 13 bases between the germline ends. The CDR3 extends over 13 amino acids. Germline CDR1 is SQVTM and CDR2 is ANQGSEA. CDR3 bases: TGCAGCGTTGCACAGGGCAGAGGCACTGAAGCTTTCTTT. Its protein is CSVAQGRGTEAFF.

The gene calls are TRBV7-2 and TRBJ2-3; D gene unclear. Per germline, CDR1 SGHTA and CDR2 FQGNSA. The CDR3 spans 15 residues. With 2 bases removed from V and 2 bases from J, the gap between germline ends came to 11 bases. The CDR3 loop is CASSLLGHPTDTQYF. The CDR3 nucleotides read TGTGCCAGCAGCTTACTAGGCCACCCCACAGATACGCAGTATTTT.

Many counts were recorded for this clone. The chain uses TRBV6-4 and TRBJ1-5, with 7 bases lining up with TRBD1. This CDR3 is built from 14 residues. Germline lookup yields CDR1 MRHNA and CDR2 SNTAGT. Trimming took 9 bases from V and 2 from J; bases not matched to a gene: 7. The CDR3 is CARTSDRGNQPQHF. The DNA of the CDR3 is TGTGCCAGGACATCCGACAGGGGCAATCAGCCCCAGCATTTT.

The chain has TRBV7-3 and TRBJ2-7; 9 bases are a match to TRBD2. Germline lookup yields CDR1 SGHTA and CDR2 FQGTGA. This CDR3 has 14 residues. With 5 bases clipped from V and 6 bases from J, the junction kept 8 bases outside the gene matches. CDR3 nucleotides: TGTGCCAGCAGCCCTAGCGGGACGAAAGGCGAGCAGTACTTC. This gives the protein CASSPSGTKGEQYF.

The sample holds a few counts of this clone. The chain combines TRBV6-4 with TRBJ1-2; 10 bases line up with TRBD1. In germline, CDR1 is MRHNA, CDR2 SNTAGT. CDR3 length: 14 amino acids. Trimming cost V 6 bases and J 2 bases; bases outside gene matches: 3. Here the CDR3 DNA reads TGTGCCAGCAGGATGACAGGGGGCAACTATGGCTACACCTTC. It specifies CASRMTGGNYGYTF.

This clone was seen a handful of times. The V call is TRBV7-9, the J call TRBJ2-2; D is possibly TRBD1 (5 bases). The germline V gene encodes CDR1 SEHNR and CDR2 FQNEAQ (reference sequence). V gave up 4 bases and J gave up 4 bases, with 13 bases separating them. The CDR3 extends over 15 amino acids. The CDR3 loop reads CASSSRRVSTGELFF. The CDR3 DNA follows: TGTGCCAGCAGCTCTCGCAGGGTTTCCACCGGGGAGCTGTTTTTT.

CDR3 sequence: CASSLAAVNEQFF. DNA for the CDR3: TGCGCCAGCAGCTTGGCGGCAGTCAATGAGCAGTTCTTC. J is TRBJ2-1 and V is TRBV5-1, with D unresolved. The CDR3 has 13 amino acids. V shed 0 bases and J shed 6 bases, with 7 bases lying between them. The germline CDR1 and CDR2 sequences are SGHRS and YFSETQ.

This clone was detected a few times. The chain employs TRBV5-1 and TRBJ2-1; 9 nucleotides agree with TRBD1. With 4 bases clipped from V and 7 bases from J, the junction kept 9 bases outside the gene matches. CDR1 and CDR2 (germline): SGHRS, YFSETQ. This CDR3 contains 15 residues. Written as DNA, the CDR3 is TGCGCCAGCAGCACGACGGGGGACAGGGTAAATGAGCAGTTCTTC. Its protein product is CASSTTGDRVNEQFF.

The rearrangement uses TRBV18 and TRBJ2-3; D gene ambiguous. This CDR3 is 15 amino acids long. The germline V and J ends were trimmed by 2 bases and 1 base, with 10 bases remaining between them. Per germline, CDR1 KGHSH and CDR2 LQKENI. CDR3 amino acids: CASSPVGVGTDTQYF. In nucleotides, the CDR3 is TGTGCCAGCTCACCAGTCGGTGTCGGCACAGATACGCAGTATTTT.

The CDR3 here is CASSEWTSGSIEQFF. DNA for the CDR3: TGTGCCAGCAGTGAATGGACTAGCGGGAGTATTGAGCAGTTCTTC. The chain uses TRBV6-1 and TRBJ2-1, with 13 bases lining up with TRBD2. The V gene's germline CDR1 is MNHNS and CDR2 SASEGT. The trim removed 2 bases at V and 9 bases at J, leaving 4 bases unmatched. The length of the CDR3 is 15 residues.

The J gene is TRBJ1-1, the V gene TRBV5-1; D call uncertain. The CDR3 totals 14 residues. Germline CDR1 is SGHRS and CDR2 is YFSETQ. The V end was cut by 3 bases, the J end by 1 base, with 10 bases between. The CDR3 coding sequence is TGCGCCAGCAGCTACTACCTTACGAACACTGAAGCTTTCTTT. Its translation: CASSYYLTNTEAFF.

A note on this clone: This sample also contains other DNA sequences that code for the same CDR3. V usage is TRBV19 and J usage is TRBJ2-1, with 12 bases identical to TRBD2. This CDR3 is built from 14 residues. Germline V gives CDR1 LNHDA, CDR2 SQIVND (reference sequence). V lost 3 bases and J lost 8; bases outside the gene matches: 2. The CDR3, as DNA: TGTGCCAGTAGTATTCGACTAGCGGGAGATGAGCAGTTCTTC. Translated, it gives CASSIRLAGDEQFF.